The 17 T cell receptor beta chains below were found in one sample sequenced in a study of molecular identifiers for immune sequencing clone quantification. From the PCR reads, TCRdb called clonotypes with MiXCR, one entry per CDR3 protein. The sample gives approximately 590,000 distinct CDR3 sequences, less than 30% of which show up once; 0.6% to 0.9% is in the top ten. Sequencing was done on a sample of naive CD8+ T cells from blood, with Jurkat cell RNA spiked in. Subset of the sample: FACS-sorted CD8+CD4-CCR7+CD45RA+ naive T cells. These receptors were taken from a human donor in good health. Some libraries in this study had Jurkat cell RNA spiked in.

As for this clonotype: Possible read error: a much larger clone is one base away. The gene calls are TRBV20-1 and TRBJ1-6, with 10 nucleotides matching TRBD1. V was pared by 4 bases and J by 13 bases, with 19 bases of the junction left unmatched. This CDR3 is 17 amino acids long. Germline V CDR1 and CDR2: DFQATT, SNEGSKA (reference sequence). The CDR3 DNA sequence: TGCAGTGCTACTTCCGGGACAGGGGTCCTCAAACTCGGCCCCCTCCACTTT. This sequence encodes CSATSGTGVLKLGPLHF.

At least ten counts were recorded for this clonotype. The rearrangement uses TRBV5-1 and TRBJ2-7, with 14 bases matching TRBD2. CDR1 and CDR2 (germline): SGHRS, YFSETQ. The junction had 8 bases not matched to a gene; V was cut back by 4 bases and J by 2 bases. This CDR3 is built from 17 residues. CDR3 amino acids: CASSLGLAGETTYEQYF. CDR3 in DNA: TGCGCCAGCAGCCTGGGACTAGCGGGAGAAACTACCTACGAGCAGTACTTC.

This clonotype was found many times. CDR3 DNA: TGCAGTGCTAGAGATCAGGGGTGGGACGAGCAGTACTTC. It yields the protein CSARDQGWDEQYF. J is TRBJ2-7 and V is TRBV20-1; possible D gene TRBD1, 6 bases. CDR3 size: 13 residues. Germline lookup yields CDR1 DFQATT and CDR2 SNEGSKA (reference sequence). Trimming shortened V by 0 bases and J by 5 bases, and 11 bases separated the two germline ends.

A word on this clonotype: One end of the junction varies from germline; a read error may be responsible. The rearrangement joins TRBV24-1 to TRBJ1-5; no firm D call. CDR3 size: 19 residues. Germline V CDR1 and CDR2: KGHDR, SFDVKD. The CDR3 reads CATSDLHTPPGSLNQPQQF. The CDR3 DNA follows: TGTGCCACCAGTGATTTGCATACCCCTCCGGGGTCCCTCAATCAGCCCCAGCAATTT.

This clonotype was observed at least ten times. The chain has TRBV27 and TRBJ1-5; D unresolved. Germline CDR1 reads MNHEY; CDR2 reads SMNVEV (reference sequence). V lost 6 bases and J 1 base, leaving 13 bases between the germline ends. The CDR3 is 15 residues long. The DNA for the CDR3 is TGTGCCAGCAGATCTGACCCCGCCAGCAATCAGCCCCAGCATTTT. Amino acids: CASRSDPASNQPQHF.

There are a few counts of this clonotype. The rearrangement joins TRBV27 to TRBJ2-3; 10 positions agree with TRBD1. The CDR3 spans 16 residues. In germline, CDR1 is MNHEY, CDR2 SMNVEV (reference sequence). V trimming: 0 bases; J trimming: 1 base; junction bases outside the gene matches: 1. This chain's CDR3 is CASSLSTGGGTDTQYF. CDR3 nucleotide sequence: TGTGCCAGCAGTTTATCGACAGGGGGCGGCACAGATACGCAGTATTTT.

This clonotype was recorded at least ten times. The chain combines TRBV7-9 with TRBJ2-6, with D uncertain. V lost 2 bases and J 0 bases, leaving 17 bases between the germline ends. Per the germline V gene, CDR1 is SEHNR and CDR2 is FQNEAQ (reference sequence). The length of the CDR3 is 19 residues. The CDR3 loop is CASSLFPLAANSGANVLTF. The CDR3 nucleotides read TGTGCCAGCAGCTTATTCCCCCTGGCAGCCAACTCTGGGGCCAACGTCCTGACTTTC.

Regarding this clonotype: A much larger clone lies a single base off, so this may be a read error. The chain carries TRBV13 and TRBJ2-3; D call uncertain. V was cut by 6 bases and J by 7 bases, with 11 bases left in between. Germline lookup yields CDR1 PRHDT and CDR2 FYEKMQ (reference sequence). CDR3 length: 12 amino acids. In DNA, the CDR3 is TGTGCCAGCAGTTTTAACAGTCATACGCAGTATTTT. It specifies CASSFNSHTQYF.

The chain recombines TRBV20-1 with TRBJ2-7; TRBD2 is a possible D gene (6 bases). This CDR3 contains 15 residues. Trimming stripped 7 bases from V and 2 bases from J, with 21 bases between. CDR1 DFQATT and CDR2 SNEGSKA come from the germline V gene (reference sequence). CDR3 protein: CSVRVARDFTYEQYF. Written as DNA, the CDR3 is TGCAGTGTCAGAGTGGCTAGGGACTTCACCTACGAGCAGTACTTC.

The CDR3 spells CASSPQPGGKSYEQYF. As DNA, the CDR3 is TGTGCCAGCAGTCCCCAACCCGGGGGTAAATCCTACGAGCAGTACTTC. This rearrangement joins TRBV28 to TRBJ2-7; D perhaps matches TRBD2 (6 bases). Looked up from germline, CDR1 is MDHEN and CDR2 is SYDVKM. Trimming shortened V by 5 bases and J by 1 base, and 18 bases separated the two germline ends. The CDR3 spans 16 residues.

The chain combines TRBV19 with TRBJ2-4, with 7 bases aligning to TRBD2. The V and J ends lost 3 bases and 0 bases, in that order; junction bases with no gene match: 2. This CDR3 is 15 amino acids long. Per germline, CDR1 LNHDA and CDR2 SQIVND (reference sequence). This CDR3 reads CASSIIAGAKNIQYF. The CDR3 DNA sequence: TGTGCCAGTAGTATTATAGCGGGAGCCAAAAACATTCAGTACTTC.

On this clonotype itself: A read error may be the cause here, since a much bigger clone is one base away. The V call is TRBV5-3, the J call TRBJ2-3; D possibly corresponds to TRBD1 (6 bases). TRBV5-3 is given ORF status, its function remaining uncertain. The length of the CDR3 is 17 residues. CDR3 coding DNA: TGTGTCAGCAGCTCGGGCCTGGGGGCCTCTATCACAGATACGCAGTATTTT. This translates into CVSSSGLGASITDTQYF.

This clonotype appeared many times. The rearrangement uses TRBV7-2 and TRBJ1-1; D unresolved. This CDR3 contains 14 residues. The ends were cut back, 1 base at V and 0 bases at J, with 6 bases in the middle. The germline V gene encodes CDR1 SGHTA and CDR2 FQGNSA. For the CDR3, the DNA is TGTGCCAGCAGCTTAGTGACCATGAACACTGAAGCTTTCTTT. Translation: CASSLVTMNTEAFF. Full variable domain (outside the CDR3, taken from reference TRBV7-2 and TRBJ1-1): GAGVSQSPSNKVTEKGKDVELRCDPISGHTALYWYRQSLGQGLEFLIYFQGNSAPDKSGLPSDRFSAERTGGSVSTLTIQRTQQEDSAVYLCASSLVTMNTEAFFGQGTRLTVV.

In this sample, this clonotype turned up a few times. The chain combines TRBV27 with TRBJ2-1, with D unresolved. The CDR3 covers 16 residues. Looked up from germline, CDR1 is MNHEY and CDR2 is SMNVEV (reference sequence). V was cut by 1 base and J by 6 bases, with 16 bases left in between. The CDR3 loop reads CASSLLGQAPFNEQFF. In DNA form, the CDR3 reads TGTGCCAGCAGTTTATTAGGGCAGGCCCCCTTCAATGAGCAGTTCTTC.

On this clonotype: A clone one base away is much larger, so this may be a read error. V usage is TRBV12-3 or TRBV12-4 and J usage is TRBJ2-5; the D is unclear. The length of the CDR3 is 13 residues. CDR3 coding DNA: TGTGCCAGCAGTGGATACTTGCAAGGGACCCAGTACTTC. Translating gives CASSGYLQGTQYF.

The rearrangement uses TRBV7-3 and TRBJ2-2; perhaps TRBD1 as D (7 bases). There are 15 residues in the CDR3. Germline values: CDR1 SGHTA, CDR2 FQGTGA. The V and J ends lost 0 bases and 5 bases respectively, with 10 bases between them. The CDR3 coding sequence is TGTGCCAGCAGCTTAACCGCAGGGGGGACCGGGGAGCTGTTTTTT. Translated: CASSLTAGGTGELFF.

This clonotype appeared many times. This chain joins TRBV4-3 and TRBJ2-2; D is unresolved. V dropped 0 bases and J dropped 1 base, with 3 bases sitting between them. CDR3 length equals 14 residues. Germline V gives CDR1 LGHNA, CDR2 YSLEER. CDR3 DNA sequence: TGCGCCAGCAGCCAAGATTGGAACACCGGGGAGCTGTTTTTT. It codes for CASSQDWNTGELFF.